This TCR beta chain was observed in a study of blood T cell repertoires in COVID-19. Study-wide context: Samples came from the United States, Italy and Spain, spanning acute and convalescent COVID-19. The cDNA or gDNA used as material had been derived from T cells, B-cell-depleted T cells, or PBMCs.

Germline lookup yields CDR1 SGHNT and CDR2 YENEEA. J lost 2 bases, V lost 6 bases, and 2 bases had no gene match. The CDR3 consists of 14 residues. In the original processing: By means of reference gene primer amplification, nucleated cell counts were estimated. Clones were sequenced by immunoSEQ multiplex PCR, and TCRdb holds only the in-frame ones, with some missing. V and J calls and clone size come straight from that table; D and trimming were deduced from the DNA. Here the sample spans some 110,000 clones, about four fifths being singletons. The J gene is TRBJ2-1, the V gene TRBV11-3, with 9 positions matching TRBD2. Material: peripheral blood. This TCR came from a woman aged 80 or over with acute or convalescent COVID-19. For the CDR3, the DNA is TGTGCCAGCAGGGCGGGAGGGCCCTACAATGAGCAGTTCTTC. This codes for CASRAGGPYNEQFF. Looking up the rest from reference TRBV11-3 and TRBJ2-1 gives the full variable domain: EAGVVQSPRYKIIEKKQPVAFWCNPISGHNTLYWYLQNLGQGPELLIRYENEEAVDDSQLPKDRFSAERLKGVDSTLKIQPAELGDSAVYLCASRAGGPYNEQFFGPGTRLTVL.